This T cell receptor (beta chain) was sequenced for a study of cytomegalovirus exposure and HLA in healthy donors. In germline, CDR1 is SGHKS, CDR2 YYEKEE (reference sequence). The CDR3 consists of 19 residues. J gave up 1 base and V 4 bases, and 15 bases lay outside the gene matches. The PCR was carried out with 60 Vbeta primers and 13 Jbeta primers. Authors' processing steps: Later analysis identified tens of millions of unique TCR beta chains, 9 million to 13 million shared. Assay: immunoSEQ multiplex PCR; the TCRdb copy retains only in-frame clones and omits some. V, J and clone size were drawn from that table, and D and trimming were deduced from the DNA. The data show around 200,000 clones, 80% seen once. Study outcomes and limitations: When analyzed later, the rates of TCR association showed variation by HLA locus, with DRB1 the most and HLA-C the fewest.

A remark on this clone: Its antigen is as yet unknown.

This clonotype originated in a boy younger than 18 in good health and CMV-seronegative. Sequencing was performed on PBMCs. The chain uses TRBV5-5 and TRBJ2-1; TRBD2 matches 9 bases. Here the CDR3 DNA reads TGTGCCAGCAGCCCGTGGGGGCTAGCGGGAACAGGGTCCTACAATGAGCAGTTCTTC. The encoded protein is CASSPWGLAGTGSYNEQFF.